This T cell receptor (beta chain) was profiled in a study of T cells in tuberculosis. Study results and caveats: A GMM-specific repertoire classifier reached just under 90% accuracy, AUROC 0.85 to 0.95. Cases with active tuberculosis were adults, while controls were adolescents. Smaller alpha distances in active tuberculosis partly reflected shorter CDR3-alpha lengths.

A note on this clone: Its antigen is unknown.

V lost 0 bases and J lost 9, with 12 bases in between. CDR3 length: 14 residues. From germline, CDR1 is MNHEY and CDR2 SVGAGI. Assay: immunoSEQ multiplex PCR; the TCRdb copy retains only in-frame clones and omits some. Of around 26,000 clones listed, 90% to 95% are singletons. Sequencing was performed on PBMCs. The receptor comes from a donor aged 10-29 years with latent tuberculosis or without tuberculosis infection. Some clones in this sample may be carry-over from other donors' samples. The V gene is TRBV6-5, the J gene TRBJ2-1; no reliable D call. In DNA form, the CDR3 reads TGTGCCAGCAGTTACTCAATGCTCAGTGGTGAGCAGTTCTTC. The encoded protein is CASSYSMLSGEQFF.